This is a list of T cell receptor beta chains from one sample in a study of T cells in Graves' hyperthyroidism and ophthalmopathy. TCRdb re-derived calls from the multiplex PCR reads in MiXCR, one entry per CDR3 protein. Of approximately 330,000 distinct CDR3 sequences in the sample, 18% were seen once. Sequences were obtained from blood. The receptors were gathered from a woman between 50 and 59 years old with Graves' hyperthyroidism. Each CDR3 is given with its conserved first and last residue. Fields, in order: clone size, D gene, V gene, J gene, CDR3 DNA, CDR3 protein. D genes are given only for firm matches. Size values are once, few and many counts, or a class for expanded clones, and some rows have none.

-	TRBD2	TRBV6-1	TRBJ2-5	TGTGCCAGCCCGGGACTAGCGGGACTCGAGACCCAGTACTTC	CASPGLAGLETQYF
many	TRBD2	TRBV12-3/TRBV12-4	TRBJ2-2	TGTGCCAGCACACTAGCGGGGTACACCGGGGAGCTGTTTTTT	CASTLAGYTGELFF
many	-	TRBV7-8	TRBJ2-7	TGTGCCAGCAGCTCAATGTACGAGCAGTACTTC	CASSSMYEQYF
many	-	TRBV6-1	TRBJ1-6	TGTGCCAGCAGCCCCTCCGGGGGGGATAATTCACCCCTCCACTTT	CASSPSGGDNSPLHF
-	-	TRBV14	TRBJ2-7	TGTGCCAGCAGCCGCGGACACGAGTACGAGCAGTACTTC	CASSRGHEYEQYF
-	-	TRBV10-1	TRBJ2-5	TGCGCCAGCAGTGAGTCAGGAGCGGGCCCCCAAGAGACCCAGTACTTC	CASSESGAGPQETQYF
-	-	TRBV6-1	TRBJ1-5	TGTGCCAGCAGTGGGGGGTGGGCGGGAGGTCAGCCCCAGCATTTT	CASSGGWAGGQPQHF
many	-	TRBV12-3/TRBV12-4	TRBJ2-3	TGTGCCAGCAGAAGACCCGGACACGGCACAGATACGCAGTATTTT	CASRRPGHGTDTQYF
-	-	TRBV30	TRBJ2-3	TGTGCCTGTCAGGGCACAGATACGCAGTATTTT	CACQGTDTQYF
-	TRBD2	TRBV25-1	TRBJ2-3	TGTGCCAGCAGTGGGGGACTAGCGGGAGTAGATACGCAGTATTTT	CASSGGLAGVDTQYF
-	TRBD2	TRBV7-2	TRBJ2-5	TGTGCCAGCAGCGAGCCTAGCGGACAAGAGACCCAGTACTTC	CASSEPSGQETQYF
many	-	TRBV6-1	TRBJ2-1	TGTGCCAGCAGCGGGGAGCGCGAAAGCTCCTACAATGAGCAGTTCTTC	CASSGERESSYNEQFF
few	TRBD1	TRBV10-3	TRBJ1-6	TGTGCCATCAGGAGTGACAGGGCAACAGGCCCCCTCCACTTT	CAIRSDRATGPLHF
once	TRBD1	TRBV19	TRBJ1-1	TGTGCCAGTAGTTCAAATACAGGGGGTATCACTGAAGCTTTCTTT	CASSSNTGGITEAFF
few	-	TRBV30	TRBJ2-7	TGTGCCTGGAGTGTACTACAGGGACCCTACGAGCAGTACTTC	CAWSVLQGPYEQYF
many	-	TRBV12-3/TRBV12-4	TRBJ1-1	TGTGCCAGCAGCTGGGCCATCCTCAACACTGAAGCTTTCTTT	CASSWAILNTEAFF
many	TRBD1	TRBV7-2	TRBJ1-1	TGTGCCAGCAGCTTAGCGACAGGGGCGGATGAAGCTTTCTTT	CASSLATGADEAFF
few	-	TRBV6-6	TRBJ1-5	TGTGCCAGCAGTTACGGGGCGAAGGATCAGCCCCAGCATTTT	CASSYGAKDQPQHF
few	-	TRBV18	TRBJ2-3	TGTGCCAGCTCACCAAACGGACAGCCCACAGATACGCAGTATTTT	CASSPNGQPTDTQYF
few	-	TRBV12-3/TRBV12-4	TRBJ1-3	TGTGCCACCCGGGGAGGCACCATATATTTT	CATRGGTIYF
-	TRBD2	TRBV9	TRBJ2-5	TGTGCCAGCAGCGCAACTAGCGGTAGGGAGACCCAGTACTTC	CASSATSGRETQYF
many	-	TRBV12-3/TRBV12-4	TRBJ2-3	TGTGCCAGCAGCCGACTTCTTTCGGGAGAGGATACGCAGTATTTT	CASSRLLSGEDTQYF
-	-	TRBV12-5	TRBJ2-1	TGTGCTAGTGGAAAGACAGCGGATGAGCAGTTCTTC	CASGKTADEQFF
-	TRBD2	TRBV7-9	TRBJ2-3	TGTGCCAGCAGCAGCCCGTGGGGAGCGGGAGGAGCTACGCAGTATTTT	CASSSPWGAGGATQYF
-	-	TRBV20-1	TRBJ2-1	TGCAGTGCTAGCGGTTTAGCTAGCGACTACAATGAGCAGTTCTTC	CSASGLASDYNEQFF
many	-	TRBV5-1	TRBJ2-1	TGCGCCAGCAGTCCCGAGGGGCCGCCCTACAATGAGCAGTTCTTC	CASSPEGPPYNEQFF
once	-	TRBV28	TRBJ1-4	TGTGCCAGCAGTTTTGAGGAACGTCGGGAACTGTTTTTT	CASSFEERRELFF
many	-	TRBV5-1	TRBJ2-7	TGCGCCAGCAGCTTGAGGCCCGGGGATCAGAGCCGAGGCGAGCAGTACTTC	CASSLRPGDQSRGEQYF
many	-	TRBV11-2	TRBJ2-1	TGTGCCAGCAGCTTAGAGATTAGGCGCTTCACCAGCAATGAGCAGTTCTTC	CASSLEIRRFTSNEQFF
few	-	TRBV6-1	TRBJ1-4	TGTGCCAGCAGTGAACAGGGGCCAACTAATGAAAAACTGTTTTTT	CASSEQGPTNEKLFF
many	TRBD2	TRBV5-6	TRBJ2-1	TGTGCCAGCAGCTTGAGCGGGGGGCCCTCCAATGAGCAGTTCTTC	CASSLSGGPSNEQFF
-	-	TRBV7-3	TRBJ2-1	TGTGCCAGCAGCCCCGGGACGGATTACAATGAGCAGTTCTTC	CASSPGTDYNEQFF
-	-	TRBV3-1	TRBJ1-4	TGTGCCAGCGGAGGGACCGCAACTAATGAAAAACTGTTTTTT	CASGGTATNEKLFF
-	TRBD1	TRBV10-3	TRBJ2-7	TGTGCCACTCTCCCGGGACAGGGGGGCTCCTACGAGCAGTACTTC	CATLPGQGGSYEQYF
many	TRBD1	TRBV28	TRBJ1-1	TGTGCCAGCCAAGGACCGGGACAGCTGAACACTGAAGCTTTCTTT	CASQGPGQLNTEAFF
many	-	TRBV28	TRBJ1-1	TGTGCCAGCCAGGGGATTGACGGAGGAGGGAACACTGAAGCTTTCTTT	CASQGIDGGGNTEAFF
-	TRBD1	TRBV6-5	TRBJ2-1	TGTGCCAGCAGTTACCGCGGGACAGGGGAATTCAATGAGCAGTTCTTC	CASSYRGTGEFNEQFF
many	-	TRBV12-3/TRBV12-4	TRBJ1-1	TGTGCCAGCAGTTTAATTGGATCGGGCACTGAAGCTTTCTTT	CASSLIGSGTEAFF
-	-	TRBV27	TRBJ1-2	TGTGCCAGCAGTCCACAGGAGGAGTGGGGCTACACCTTC	CASSPQEEWGYTF
-	TRBD1	TRBV19	TRBJ1-3	TGTGCCAGTAGTATGGCCGGGACAGCCGGAAACACCATATATTTT	CASSMAGTAGNTIYF
many	-	TRBV28	TRBJ2-1	TGTGCCAGCAGTTTAACAGGAGGGGGATACAATGAGCAGTTCTTC	CASSLTGGGYNEQFF
few	-	TRBV30	TRBJ1-4	TGTGCCTGGAGTGTAGGGGGGGGTGAAAAACTGTTTTTT	CAWSVGGGEKLFF
many	-	TRBV28	TRBJ2-7	TGTGCCAGCAGTAGGGGGGGGAGCTCCTACGAGCAGTACTTC	CASSRGGSSYEQYF
few	TRBD1	TRBV5-1	TRBJ2-7	TGCGCCAGCAGCGTACCGACAGGGGAATACGAGCAGTACTTC	CASSVPTGEYEQYF
few	TRBD1	TRBV19	TRBJ2-1	TGTGCCAGTAGTATAGACAGGGGGAGCTCCTACAATGAGCAGTTCTTC	CASSIDRGSSYNEQFF
many	TRBD2	TRBV20-1	TRBJ2-3	TGCAGTGCTAGACCGACAACTAGCGGGAGGGCCGCTAGCACAGATACGCAGTATTTT	CSARPTTSGRAASTDTQYF
many	TRBD1	TRBV7-9	TRBJ1-1	TGTGCCAGCAGCTTGGACAGGTACATGAACACTGAAGCTTTCTTT	CASSLDRYMNTEAFF
few	-	TRBV7-2	TRBJ1-2	TGTGCCAGCAGCTTAGGTTTTGTAGGCAGGGGAAACTATGGCTACACCTTC	CASSLGFVGRGNYGYTF
few	TRBD1	TRBV12-3/TRBV12-4	TRBJ1-2	TGTGCCAGCAGTATTACCCGACAGGGACGGCGGGGCTACACCTTC	CASSITRQGRRGYTF
many	TRBD2	TRBV6-1	TRBJ2-1	TGTGCCAGCAGTTGGAGCGGGGGTTACAATGAGCAGTTCTTC	CASSWSGGYNEQFF
many	TRBD1	TRBV12-3/TRBV12-4	TRBJ1-1	TGTGCCAGCAGTTTACAGGGGGCAGGCACTGAAGCTTTCTTT	CASSLQGAGTEAFF
-	TRBD1	TRBV29-1	TRBJ1-1	TGCAGCGTTCCCAATGACAGGACAGGGGATACTGAAGCTTTCTTT	CSVPNDRTGDTEAFF
-	-	TRBV29-1	TRBJ1-4	TGCAGCGTTGAAGAGGGGGGGTCTGGAAAACTGTTTTTT	CSVEEGGSGKLFF
few	-	TRBV12-5	TRBJ2-1	TGTGCTAGTGGTTTGTACAGCCTCAATGAGCAGTTCTTC	CASGLYSLNEQFF
many	TRBD1	TRBV5-1	TRBJ1-2	TGCGCCAGCAGCGATGGACAGGACAGCTATGGCTACACCTTC	CASSDGQDSYGYTF
many	TRBD1	TRBV20-1	TRBJ2-1	TGCAGTGCTAGCGGACAGGGCGGCAACAATGAGCAGTTCTTC	CSASGQGGNNEQFF
-	TRBD1	TRBV6-1	TRBJ2-7	TGTGCCAGCAGTCCAACAGGACAGGGGGCCTCACACGAGCAGTACTTC	CASSPTGQGASHEQYF
few	-	TRBV30	TRBJ1-3	TGTGCCTGGAGTCTCGGAAACTCCGGAAACACCATATATTTT	CAWSLGNSGNTIYF